The entry that follows covers one T cell receptor beta chain sequence. What it binds is unknown. Assay: immunoSEQ multiplex PCR; the TCRdb copy retains only in-frame clones and omits some. This table holds more than 15,000 clones, approximately 88% found once. The data originate from a study of T cell clones after liver transplantation. The overall study: Pre-transplant mixed lymphocyte reactions yielded third-party-reactive TCRbeta sequences as comparators for graft-donor-reactive sequences. Tolerance: complete withdrawal held at least one year, liver enzymes staying within twice normal.

Overall study findings and caveats: Post-transplant time points were not standardized, so conclusions are preliminary.

J gave up 6 bases and V 1 base, and 6 bases lay outside the gene matches. From germline, CDR1 is SGHNT and CDR2 YENEEA. The CDR3 has 16 residues. This sample comprised CD8+ T cells from blood, obtained before liver transplant. The chain employs TRBV11-3 and TRBJ2-1, with 10 bases that match TRBD2. The TCR originated in a human donor who received a liver transplant. The DNA of the CDR3 is TGTGCCAGCAGCTTAGGGGCGGGACTAGCGTCCAATGAGCAGTTCTTC. It yields the protein CASSLGAGLASNEQFF.